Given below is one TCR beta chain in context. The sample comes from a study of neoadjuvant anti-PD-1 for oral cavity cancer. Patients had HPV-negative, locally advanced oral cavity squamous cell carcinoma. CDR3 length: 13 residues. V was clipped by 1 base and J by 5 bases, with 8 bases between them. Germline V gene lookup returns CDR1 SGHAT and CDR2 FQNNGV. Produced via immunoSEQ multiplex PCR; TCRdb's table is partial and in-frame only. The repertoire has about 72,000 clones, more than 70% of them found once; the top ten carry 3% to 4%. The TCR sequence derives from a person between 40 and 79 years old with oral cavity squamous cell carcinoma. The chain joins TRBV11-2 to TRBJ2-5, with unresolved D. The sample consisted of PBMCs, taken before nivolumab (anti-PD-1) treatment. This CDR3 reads CASSLAVSETQYF. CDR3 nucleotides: TGTGCCAGCAGCTTAGCGGTGTCTGAGACCCAGTACTTC.